A selection of T cell receptor beta chains follows, all from one sample in a study of T cell changes during pregnancy in multiple sclerosis. TCRdb's copy holds only in-frame clones and misses some; the assay was immunoSEQ multiplex PCR. The repertoire consists of more than 2,000 clones, with about 80% occurring once and the leading ten covering 30% to 40%. The specimen sequenced was CD4+ T cells from PBMCs (not recorded whether the cells were cultured). These receptors were taken from a female patient with multiple sclerosis, enrolled in a pregnancy study. Some clones in this sample may be carry-over from other donors' samples. Each CDR3 is given with its conserved first and last residue. The D gene is left open where the match is weak. Rows may omit the clone size; those that give it use once, few, many or a size class.

NA | TRBJ2-2 | TRBV9 | NA | CASSVGDTTTGELFF | TGTGCCAGCAGCGTAGGTGACACGACGACCGGGGAGCTGTTTTTT
TRBD1 | TRBJ1-2 | TRBV6-5 | NA | CASSLTGQVPNGYTF | TGTGCCAGCAGCCTTACCGGACAGGTCCCTAATGGCTACACCTTC
NA | TRBJ2-7 | TRBV5-1 | few | CASRTYTGNEQYF | TGCGCCAGCCGCACCTACACGGGGAACGAGCAGTACTTC
NA | TRBJ1-1 | TRBV5-1 | NA | CASSYIGDNTEAFF | TGCGCCAGCAGCTATATCGGAGACAACACTGAAGCTTTCTTT
NA | TRBJ2-7 | TRBV30 | NA | CAWSVNDFVEQYF | TGTGCCTGGAGTGTAAATGACTTCGTCGAGCAGTACTTC
TRBD2 | TRBJ2-3 | TRBV19 | NA | CASSYQGTSADTQYF | TGTGCCAGTAGCTATCAAGGGACTAGCGCAGATACGCAGTATTTT
NA | TRBJ2-7 | TRBV13 | NA | CASSSPGLYEQYF | TGTGCCAGCAGCTCCCCGGGACTCTACGAGCAGTACTTC
NA | TRBJ2-7 | TRBV6-6 | NA | CASSVTRDFYEQYF | TGTGCCAGCAGTGTGACACGGGACTTTTACGAGCAGTACTTC
NA | TRBJ1-2 | TRBV19 | NA | CASSSFGGALYGYTF | TGTGCCAGTAGCTCCTTTGGGGGAGCACTCTATGGCTACACCTTC
TRBD1 | TRBJ1-1 | TRBV7-9 | NA | CASSSGGLDTEAFF | TGTGCCAGCAGCTCAGGGGGCTTGGACACTGAAGCTTTCTTT
TRBD1 | TRBJ1-1 | TRBV29-1 | NA | CSVEITSTGGNTEAFF | TGCAGCGTTGAAATAACGTCAACAGGGGGGAACACTGAAGCTTTCTTT
TRBD1 | TRBJ2-3 | TRBV19 | NA | CASSIFSQGNADTQYF | TGTGCCAGTAGTATCTTTTCACAGGGGAACGCAGATACGCAGTATTTT
NA | TRBJ2-1 | TRBV7-3 | NA | CASGIKAHEQFF | TGTGCCAGCGGGATCAAAGCCCATGAGCAGTTCTTC
NA | TRBJ2-3 | TRBV29-1 | NA | CSVGGPASTDTQYF | TGCAGCGTTGGGGGGCCCGCGTCAACAGATACGCAGTATTTT
NA | TRBJ2-2 | TRBV2 | NA | CASSVGTINTGELFF | TGTGCCAGCAGTGTAGGGACCATAAACACCGGGGAGCTGTTTTTT
NA | TRBJ1-4 | TRBV11-2 | NA | CASSFGQPATNEKLFF | TGTGCCAGCAGCTTTGGACAGCCTGCAACTAATGAAAAACTGTTTTTT
NA | TRBJ1-2 | TRBV28 | NA | CASSLEDSSYGYTF | TGTGCCAGCAGTTTAGAAGACAGCTCCTATGGCTACACCTTC
TRBD2 | TRBJ2-3 | TRBV12-5 | NA | CASSVSGGRDTQYF | TGTGCTAGTTCCGTTAGCGGGGGGCGAGATACGCAGTATTTT
TRBD1 | TRBJ1-2 | TRBV28 | NA | CASSSGGQGRGYGYTF | TGTGCCAGCAGTTCCGGGGGACAGGGGAGGGGCTATGGCTACACCTTC
TRBD1 | TRBJ1-2 | TRBV30 | large | CACRDRAGYGYTF | TGTGCCTGCCGGGACAGGGCGGGCTATGGCTACACCTTC
NA | TRBJ2-7 | TRBV7-2 | NA | CASSSGFSYEQYF | TGTGCCAGCAGCTCAGGTTTTAGCTACGAGCAGTACTTC
NA | TRBJ2-3 | TRBV5-1 | NA | CASSPRALPAQIQYF | TGCGCCAGCAGCCCCCGGGCCCTCCCCGCACAGATACAGTATTTT
TRBD1 | TRBJ2-5 | TRBV4-1 | NA | CASSQTQGAVLGETQYF | TGCGCCAGCAGCCAGACACAGGGGGCCGTCCTGGGGGAGACCCAGTACTTC
NA | TRBJ2-7 | TRBV11-1 | NA | CASSWETAVGYEQYF | TGTGCCAGCAGCTGGGAGACAGCCGTAGGGTACGAGCAGTACTTC
TRBD1 | TRBJ2-3 | TRBV5-1 | large | CASSFGQGADTQYF | TGCGCCAGCAGCTTCGGACAGGGCGCAGATACGCAGTATTTT
NA | TRBJ2-5 | TRBV25-1 | NA | CASSGPQRETQYF | TGTGCCAGCAGTGGCCCTCAAAGAGAGACCCAGTACTTC
TRBD1 | TRBJ2-5 | TRBV5-1 | NA | CASSPPGQAKTQYF | TGCGCCAGCAGCCCACCGGGACAGGCCAAGACCCAGTACTTC
TRBD1 | TRBJ1-2 | TRBV6-5 | NA | CASSEPGQGHYGYTF | TGTGCCAGCAGCGAACCGGGACAGGGGCATTATGGCTACACCTTC
NA | TRBJ2-7 | TRBV28 | NA | CASSPGTPNEQYF | TGTGCCAGCAGTCCCGGGACTCCAAACGAGCAGTACTTC
TRBD1 | TRBJ2-1 | TRBV6-6 | few | CASQHTQGEQFF | TGTGCTTCCCAGCACACACAGGGGGAGCAGTTCTTC
NA | TRBJ2-7 | TRBV21-1 | NA | CASSKGGSSYEQYF | TGTGCCAGCAGCAAAGGAGGGAGCTCCTACGAGCAGTACTTC
NA | TRBJ2-3 | TRBV29-1 | NA | CSADTDTQYF | TGCAGCGCGGACACGGATACGCAGTATTTT